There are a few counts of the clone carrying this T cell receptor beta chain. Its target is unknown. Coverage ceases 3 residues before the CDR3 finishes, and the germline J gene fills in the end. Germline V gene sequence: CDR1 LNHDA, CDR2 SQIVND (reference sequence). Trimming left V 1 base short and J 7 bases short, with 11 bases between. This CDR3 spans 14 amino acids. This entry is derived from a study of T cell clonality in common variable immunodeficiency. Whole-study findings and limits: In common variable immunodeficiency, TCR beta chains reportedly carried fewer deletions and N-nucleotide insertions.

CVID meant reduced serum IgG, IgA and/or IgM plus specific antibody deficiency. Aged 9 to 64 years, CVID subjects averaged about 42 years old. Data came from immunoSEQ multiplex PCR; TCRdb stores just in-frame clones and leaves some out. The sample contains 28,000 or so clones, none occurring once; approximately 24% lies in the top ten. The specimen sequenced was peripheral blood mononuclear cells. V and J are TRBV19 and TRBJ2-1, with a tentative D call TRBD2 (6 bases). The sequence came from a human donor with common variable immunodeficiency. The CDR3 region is CASSIGRGGNEQFF. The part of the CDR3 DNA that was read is TGTGCCAGTAGTATAGGAAGGGGAGGTAATGAG.